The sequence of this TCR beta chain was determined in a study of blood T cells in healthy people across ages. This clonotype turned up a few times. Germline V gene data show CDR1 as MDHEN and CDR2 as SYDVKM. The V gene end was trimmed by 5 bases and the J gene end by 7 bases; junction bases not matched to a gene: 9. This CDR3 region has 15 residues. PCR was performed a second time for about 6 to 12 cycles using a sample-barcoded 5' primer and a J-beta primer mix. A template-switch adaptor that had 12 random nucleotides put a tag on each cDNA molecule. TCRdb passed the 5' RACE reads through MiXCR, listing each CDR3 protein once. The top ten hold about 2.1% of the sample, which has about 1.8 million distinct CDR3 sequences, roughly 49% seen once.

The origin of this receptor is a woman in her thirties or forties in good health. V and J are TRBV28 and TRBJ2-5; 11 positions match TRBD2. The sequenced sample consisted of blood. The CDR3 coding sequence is TGTGCCAGCAGTCCTGCTCCGGGACTAGCGGTGACCCAGTACTTC. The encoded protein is CASSPAPGLAVTQYF.